A single sample is the source of the 21 T cell receptor beta chains below, sequenced in a study of neurological immune-mediated disorders. TCRdb used MiXCR to reprocess the 5' RACE reads, holding one entry per CDR3 protein. Altogether about 74,000 distinct CDR3 sequences are present, around 5.2% being singletons, with the ten largest covering roughly 7.4%. The sample taken for sequencing was PBMCs. These receptors originate from a man in his late teens or twenties with multiple sclerosis.

This clonotype was seen ten or more times. The chain is built from TRBV5-1 and TRBJ1-3; 7 nucleotides line up with TRBD1. The CDR3 is 13 residues long. Germline V gene sequence: CDR1 SGHRS, CDR2 YFSETQ. V lost 4 bases to trimming and J lost 3 bases; unmatched junction nucleotides: 1. The CDR3 loop is CASSGDSGNTIYF. Here the CDR3 DNA reads TGCGCCAGCAGCGGGGACAGTGGAAACACCATATATTTT.

This clonotype was counted at least ten times. This rearrangement joins TRBV24-1 to TRBJ2-7; D is ambiguous. Trimming pared 2 bases from V and 7 bases from J, leaving 11 bases between. The CDR3 contains 13 residues. Per the germline V gene, CDR1 is KGHDR and CDR2 is SFDVKD. The CDR3 nucleotides are TGTGCCACCAGTGATTCAGGTTCCGGGGAGCAGTACTTC. Residues: CATSDSGSGEQYF.

This clonotype was observed many times. The chain couples TRBV20-1 to TRBJ2-7; the D is unclear. The CDR3 is 12 amino acids. Germline CDR1 and CDR2: DFQATT and SNEGSKA (reference sequence). With 5 bases removed from V and 0 bases from J, the gap between germline ends came to 8 bases. In nucleotides, the CDR3 is TGCAGTGCTCTTGGGAACTCCTACGAGCAGTACTTC. It yields the protein CSALGNSYEQYF.

This clonotype has ten or more counts. This chain connects TRBV20-1 to TRBJ1-1; no reliable D call. This CDR3 has 13 residues. Germline V gene data show CDR1 as DFQATT and CDR2 as SNEGSKA (reference sequence). V was clipped by 5 bases and J by 1 base, with 11 bases between them. In DNA form, the CDR3 reads TGCAGTGCTTCGCGGGGAACGAACACTGAAGCTTTCTTT. It specifies CSASRGTNTEAFF.

The table lists this clonotype with many counts. The chain combines TRBV5-1 with TRBJ1-6, with D hard to call. Trimming pared 4 bases from V and 0 bases from J, leaving 11 bases between. Germline values: CDR1 SGHRS, CDR2 YFSETQ. The CDR3 is 16 residues long. The CDR3 region is CASSARGGSYNSPLHF. CDR3 nucleotide sequence: TGCGCCAGCAGCGCCCGAGGAGGCTCCTATAATTCACCCCTCCACTTT.

This clonotype showed up many times. The genes are TRBV12-3 or TRBV12-4 and TRBJ2-5, with 10 positions matching TRBD1. The V segment lost 6 bases and the J segment 5 bases; nucleotides outside the gene matches: 9. The CDR3 sequence is 15 residues long. CDR3 DNA: TGTGCCAGCAGACACGACAGGGGGCGCGGGGAGACCCAGTACTTC. Its protein product is CASRHDRGRGETQYF.

This clonotype was counted at least ten times. Here the CDR3 omits its conserved ending phenylalanine or tryptophan, so a read error is the likely source. The DNA is omitted, as the CDR3 cannot be located on it reliably, and the CDR3 follows TCRdb's listing. The chain links TRBV5-1 to TRBJ2-1; whether TRBD1, the table's D call, matches the DNA was not checked. The CDR3 numbers 13 amino acids, ends counted. The germline CDR1 and CDR2 sequences are SGHRS and YFSETQ. Here the CDR3 reads CASSLAVGGAPSL.

The table lists this clonotype with many counts. This chain uses TRBV12-3 or TRBV12-4 with TRBJ1-2; the D gene is possibly TRBD1 (5 bases). Trimming removed 6 bases from V and 8 bases from J, with 13 bases in between. The CDR3 consists of 12 residues. For the CDR3, the DNA is TGTGCCAGCAGCAAAAGGGGTCGGGGCTACACCTTC. Protein product: CASSKRGRGYTF.

This clonotype came up many times. This chain uses TRBV7-6 with TRBJ2-5; D tentatively fits TRBD1 or TRBD2 (6 bases each). V gave up 2 bases and J gave up 4 bases, with 14 bases separating them. The CDR3 is 15 residues long. Germline V CDR1 and CDR2: SGHVS, FNYEAQ. In DNA, the CDR3 is TGTGCCAGCAGCTTAATGTTCGGGGGCGCAGAGACCCAGTACTTC. It yields the protein CASSLMFGGAETQYF. The full variable domain, in which reference TRBV7-6 and TRBJ2-5 provide the parts outside the CDR3, is GAGVSQSPRYKVTKRGQDVALRCDPISGHVSLYWYRQALGQGPEFLTYFNYEAQQDKSGLPNDRFSAERPEGSISTLTIQRTEQRDSAMYRCASSLMFGGAETQYFGPGTRLLVL.

This clonotype was detected many times. The V gene is TRBV5-6, the J gene TRBJ2-7; D might be TRBD2 (6 bases). CDR1 SGHDT and CDR2 YYEEEE come from the germline V gene. V gave up 4 bases and J gave up 3 bases, with 14 bases separating them. CDR3 length: 14 amino acids. The CDR3 bases are TGTGCCAGCAGCCTGGGAGGCCGTAGCTACGAGCAGTACTTC. Its protein product is CASSLGGRSYEQYF.

This clonotype has at least ten counts. This chain joins TRBV6-5 and TRBJ1-2; 7 positions agree with TRBD1. The trim removed 1 base at V and 4 bases at J, leaving 6 bases unmatched. Germline assignment: CDR1 MNHEY and CDR2 SVGAGI. This CDR3 has 15 residues. For the CDR3, the DNA is TGTGCCAGCAGTTACTTCCCGACAGGGACCTATGGCTACACCTTC. Translation gives CASSYFPTGTYGYTF.

This clonotype came up once. The chain employs TRBV7-9 and TRBJ2-7; D unresolved. The CDR3 has 13 residues. Germline-derived CDR1 and CDR2 are SEHNR and FQNEAQ (reference sequence). Trimming removed 1 base from V and 7 bases from J, with 11 bases in between. In DNA form, the CDR3 reads TGTGCCAGCAGCTTAGACCCGCCCTTGGAGCAGTACTTC. Its translation: CASSLDPPLEQYF. Using reference TRBV7-9 and TRBJ2-7 for the parts outside the CDR3, the full variable domain is DTGVSQNPRHKITKRGQNVTFRCDPISEHNRLYWYRQTLGQGPEFLTYFQNEAQLEKSRLLSDRFSAERPKGSFSTLEIQRTEQGDSAMYLCASSLDPPLEQYFGPGTRLTVT.

The table lists this clonotype with many counts. V and J are TRBV20-1 and TRBJ1-6; unclear D gene. The CDR3 totals 15 residues. Between the trimmed V and J ends, which lost 3 bases and 6 bases, there was a span of 15 bases. Germline V gives CDR1 DFQATT, CDR2 SNEGSKA (reference sequence). The CDR3: CSARETLPGNSPLHF. The CDR3 DNA reads TGCAGTGCTAGGGAGACACTGCCTGGTAATTCACCCCTCCACTTT.

There are many counts of this clonotype. The chain links TRBV7-2 to TRBJ1-1; 11 bases line up with TRBD1. This CDR3 spans 17 amino acids. The V and J ends lost 3 bases and 4 bases, in that order; junction bases with no gene match: 10. CDR1 and CDR2 (germline): SGHTA, FQGNSA. The CDR3 sequence: CASSLAPPGTGGTEAFF. CDR3 bases: TGTGCCAGCAGCTTGGCCCCTCCCGGGACAGGGGGCACTGAAGCTTTCTTT.

In regard to this clonotype: This may stem from a read error, because a much larger clone lies one nucleotide away. The chain combines TRBV7-2 with TRBJ2-2; 7 bases line up with TRBD2. Per the germline V gene, CDR1 is SGHTA and CDR2 is FQGNSA. V trimming: 3 bases; J trimming: 0 bases; junction bases outside the gene matches: 1. The CDR3 runs to 15 residues. The CDR3 DNA is TGTGCCAGCAGCTTCGGGGGGACGAACACCGGGGAGCTGTTTTTT. This gives the protein CASSFGGTNTGELFF.

This clonotype occurred many times. The chain employs TRBV12-3 or TRBV12-4 and TRBJ2-7; D might be TRBD1 (5 bases). CDR3 length: 15 residues. Trimming took off 2 bases at V and 3 bases at J, with 14 bases between the two ends. Here the CDR3 reads CASSLQGTFGYEQYF. In nucleotides, the CDR3 is TGTGCCAGCAGTTTACAGGGTACCTTCGGCTACGAGCAGTACTTC.

This clonotype appeared many times. V gene TRBV2 combines with J gene TRBJ2-7; no definite D call. Trimming took off 4 bases at V and 7 bases at J, with 11 bases between the two ends. CDR1 is SNHLY and CDR2 is FYNNEI in the germline V gene. This CDR3 comprises 12 residues. DNA of the CDR3: TGTGCCAGCAGTGTACTGGGATCGGAGCAGTACTTC. Protein product: CASSVLGSEQYF.

This clonotype was counted many times. The rearrangement uses TRBV9 and TRBJ2-2; TRBD2 might be the D (5 bases). The V gene's germline CDR1 is SGDLS and CDR2 YYNGEE. The CDR3 is 13 residues long. V lost 0 bases and J lost 7, with 7 bases in between. The DNA of the CDR3 is TGTGCCAGCAGCGTAGTACGGGACGGGGAGCTGTTTTTT. Translating gives CASSVVRDGELFF.

In this sample, this clonotype turned up many times. The rearrangement joins TRBV5-1 to TRBJ2-1; D may be TRBD2 (6 bases). Trimming left V 4 bases short and J 8 bases short, with 13 bases between. Germline loops: CDR1 SGHRS, CDR2 YFSETQ. The CDR3 runs to 13 residues. This chain's CDR3 is CASSPGATDEQFF. CDR3 nucleotides: TGCGCCAGCAGCCCGGGAGCGACGGATGAGCAGTTCTTC.

Ten or more counts support this clonotype. The rearrangement links TRBV20-1 to TRBJ2-1, with 10 bases fitting TRBD2. CDR1 is DFQATT, CDR2 SNEGSKA, per germline (reference sequence). The CDR3 has 15 amino acids. V was clipped by 1 base and J by 2 bases; unmatched bases: 2. This CDR3 is CSARAAGGAYNEQFF. CDR3 DNA: TGCAGTGCTAGAGCAGCGGGGGGGGCCTACAATGAGCAGTTCTTC.

In this sample, this clonotype turned up many times. This chain joins TRBV9 and TRBJ2-1; 8 nucleotides agree with TRBD2. This CDR3 contains 15 residues. The V segment lost 2 bases and the J segment 4 bases; nucleotides outside the gene matches: 5. Germline V lookup: CDR1 SGDLS, CDR2 YYNGEE. The CDR3 DNA is TGTGCCAGCAGCGTCCCTAGCGGGCTGTACAATGAGCAGTTCTTC. Its protein is CASSVPSGLYNEQFF.